The 17 T cell receptor beta chains given below trace back to one sample, sequenced in a study of T cell changes during pregnancy in multiple sclerosis (dated by TCRdb to about 2019). The receptor library was made with the immunoSEQ multiplex PCR assay. TCRdb provides this immuneACCESS table in a form limited to in-frame rearrangements. Some clones are lacking; in checked studies, under half of them reflect an unresolved V gene, and why the rest are absent is not known. The sample includes around 36,000 clones, with 90% to 95% observed a single time. About 7.8% of the sample is taken by the ten largest. The sequencing used CD8+ T cells from peripheral blood mononuclear cells, collected before pregnancy. The receptors come from a female donor with multiple sclerosis, enrolled in a pregnancy study.

The chain uses TRBV19 and TRBJ2-1; D ambiguous. Germline CDR1 LNHDA, CDR2 SQIVND (reference sequence). The V end was cut by 4 bases, the J end by 8 bases, with 6 bases between. The CDR3 is 11 residues long. CDR3: CASSTSDEQFF. CDR3 DNA: TGTGCCAGTAGTACCTCGGATGAGCAGTTCTTC.

This chain joins TRBV1 and TRBJ2-2; TRBD1, the table's D call, was not compared with the DNA. TRBV1 is a listed pseudogene. The CDR3 runs 19 residues. The CDR3 protein is CTSSQTGTVLLPNTGELFF. CDR3 DNA: TGCACCAGCAGCCAAACCGGGACAGTCCTCCTCCCTAACACCGGGGAGCTGTTTTTT.

V is TRBV7-8 and J is TRBJ2-3; a possible D gene is TRBD1 (6 bases). This CDR3 is 13 amino acids long. CDR1 and CDR2 from the germline V gene are SGHVS and FQNEAQ. The germline V and J ends were trimmed by 5 bases and 4 bases, with 10 bases remaining between them. CDR3 in DNA: TGTGCCAGCAGCCCGGACAGTGCAGATACGCAGTATTTT. It is translated as CASSPDSADTQYF.

This clone was seen a few times. V gene TRBV19 combines with J gene TRBJ2-7; weak D call: TRBD1 (5 bases). The CDR3 has 13 residues. Per the germline V gene, CDR1 is LNHDA and CDR2 is SQIVND (reference sequence). Trimming took 3 bases from V and 2 from J, leaving 8 bases between them. CDR3 DNA sequence: TGTGCCAGTAGTATCGGCAGGGCCTACGAGCAGTACTTC. Its translation: CASSIGRAYEQYF.

This clone has a single count. The chain joins TRBV19 to TRBJ2-5, with D possibly matching TRBD1 (6 bases). V lost 4 bases and J lost 1, with 10 bases in between. CDR3 length: 14 amino acids. CDR1 and CDR2 (germline): LNHDA, SQIVND (reference sequence). CDR3 residues: CASSTGDTQETQYF. CDR3 DNA: TGTGCCAGTAGTACCGGGGACACCCAAGAGACCCAGTACTTC.

In its sample, this clone ranks as medium-sized. The chain links TRBV29-1 to TRBJ1-1; 9 nucleotides agree with TRBD1. Per germline, CDR1 SQVTM and CDR2 ANQGSEA. V shed 0 bases and J 3 bases; nucleotides not matched to a gene: 8. The CDR3 runs to 16 residues. Here the CDR3 reads CSVEDLQGAVDTEAFF. The CDR3 DNA reads TGCAGCGTTGAAGATCTACAGGGGGCGGTGGACACTGAAGCTTTCTTT.

This chain uses TRBV9 with TRBJ1-2; no definite D call. The CDR3 extends over 15 amino acids. V lost 1 base and J lost 5, with 15 bases in between. CDR1 and CDR2 (germline): SGDLS, YYNGEE. CDR3 in amino acids: CASSVSSGPVYGYTF. In nucleotides, the CDR3 is TGTGCCAGCAGCGTATCGAGCGGCCCCGTTTATGGCTACACCTTC.

The genes are TRBV5-4 and TRBJ2-3; weak D call: TRBD1 (6 bases). Trimming left V 4 bases short and J 4 bases short, with 13 bases between. Germline CDR1 SGHNT, CDR2 YYREEE (reference sequence). The CDR3 contains 14 residues. In DNA form, the CDR3 reads TGTGCCAGCAGCACAGGGATTGGCGCAGATACGCAGTATTTT. Residues: CASSTGIGADTQYF.

The sample holds one count of this clone. The V gene is TRBV30, the J gene TRBJ2-7; 9 bases line up with TRBD2. V trimming: 0 bases; J trimming: 8 bases; junction bases outside the gene matches: 8. The germline gives CDR1 GTSNPN, CDR2 SVGIG (reference sequence). This CDR3 is 14 amino acids long. CDR3 loop: CAWSVLGLATQQYF. CDR3 nucleotide sequence: TGTGCCTGGAGTGTACTGGGACTAGCAACTCAGCAGTACTTC.

This chain joins TRBV11-1 and TRBJ2-7; 11 bases line up with TRBD2. This CDR3 is 15 amino acids long. Looked up from germline, CDR1 is SGHAT and CDR2 is FQDESV (reference sequence). V gave up 5 bases and J gave up 1 base; unmatched junction bases: 4. CDR3 nucleotides: TGTGCCAGCAGCCCCCGGACTAGCGGGTCCTACGAGCAGTACTTC. Amino acids: CASSPRTSGSYEQYF.

The chain recombines TRBV11-1 with TRBJ2-7, with 8 bases identical to TRBD2. The CDR3 sequence is 16 residues long. V lost 0 bases, J lost 2 bases, and 6 bases stayed unmatched. Germline values: CDR1 SGHAT, CDR2 FQDESV (reference sequence). The CDR3 nucleotides read TGTGCCAGCAGCTTAGCCCGGGAGGGCCGCCCCTACGAGCAGTACTTC. Translating gives CASSLAREGRPYEQYF. Drawing the rest from reference TRBV11-1 and TRBJ2-7, the complete variable domain is EAEVAQSPRYKITEKSQAVAFWCDPISGHATLYWYRQILGQGPELLVQFQDESVVDDSQLPKDRFSAERLKGVDSTLKIQPAELGDSAMYLCASSLAREGRPYEQYFGPGTRLTVT.

The gene calls are TRBV19 and TRBJ1-5; 7 positions agree with TRBD1. The CDR3 loop spans 17 amino acids. Germline CDR1 LNHDA, CDR2 SQIVND (reference sequence). With 7 bases clipped from V and 0 bases from J, the junction kept 12 bases outside the gene matches. Here the CDR3 reads CASKEGAFGYSNQPQHF. The CDR3 DNA reads TGTGCCAGTAAGGAGGGGGCCTTTGGCTATAGCAATCAGCCCCAGCATTTT.

V gene TRBV6-5 combines with J gene TRBJ2-1, with 8 positions matching TRBD2. J gave up 1 base and V 10 bases, and 6 bases lay outside the gene matches. The CDR3 length is 14 residues. Per the germline V gene, CDR1 is MNHEY and CDR2 is SVGAGI. The CDR3 loop reads CATRGGSSYNEQFF. The CDR3 DNA reads as TGTGCCACCCGGGGGGGGTCGTCCTACAATGAGCAGTTCTTC.

This clone was counted a single time. The chain has TRBV28 and TRBJ1-1; 8 bases line up with TRBD1. The CDR3 sequence is 17 residues long. V trimming: 6 bases; J trimming: 1 base; junction bases outside the gene matches: 13. Germline-derived CDR1 and CDR2 are MDHEN and SYDVKM. CDR3 amino acids: CASRPPSGQVTNTEAFF. In nucleotides, the CDR3 is TGTGCCAGCAGGCCTCCCTCGGGACAGGTCACGAACACTGAAGCTTTCTTT.

V usage is TRBV27 and J usage is TRBJ2-3; D possibly corresponds to TRBD1 (5 bases). The CDR3 runs to 14 residues. The V and J ends lost 2 bases and 2 bases respectively, with 8 bases between them. In germline, CDR1 is MNHEY, CDR2 SMNVEV (reference sequence). CDR3 sequence reads: CASSLRGYTDTQYF. The CDR3 nucleotides are TGTGCCAGCAGTTTAAGGGGTTACACAGATACGCAGTATTTT.

V and J are TRBV18 and TRBJ2-3; D is possibly TRBD1 (6 bases). CDR3 length: 16 amino acids. CDR1 and CDR2 (germline): KGHSH, LQKENI. Trimming cost V 0 bases and J 2 bases, with 12 bases left between them. This CDR3 reads CASSPPFGTPTDTQYF. The CDR3 DNA reads as TGTGCCAGCTCACCACCATTTGGGACACCCACAGATACGCAGTATTTT.

The chain employs TRBV5-1 and TRBJ2-5; D is perhaps TRBD2 (6 bases). Germline CDR1 and CDR2: SGHRS and YFSETQ. V was cut by 0 bases and J by 5 bases, with 11 bases left in between. This CDR3 has 14 amino acids. This chain's CDR3 is CASSLGAGRETQYF. CDR3 bases: TGCGCCAGCAGCTTGGGTGCGGGACGGGAGACCCAGTACTTC.